Here is one TCR beta chain with its context. Its antigen is currently unknown. Original methodology: Filtering was not the same, since immunoSEQ gave junction-only sequences without quality scores. Assay used: immunoSEQ multiplex PCR; TCRdb lists only in-frame clones, some missing. V, J and clone size are those of that table, while D and trimming were read from the DNA. The sample lists approximately 2.4 million clones; roughly 95% were seen once. Each of the donors was a healthy adult who was HIV-negative and had not had a recent acute infection or vaccination. Germline V CDR1 and CDR2: LNHDA, SQIVND (reference sequence). The V gene end was trimmed by 2 bases and the J gene end by 0 bases; junction bases not matched to a gene: 4. The CDR3 extends over 15 amino acids. This entry is derived from a study of shared clonotypes between healthy human individuals. Regarding the study as a whole: Across several donors, naive CD4 shared approximately 4.5%, naive CD8 around 3.5%, memory CD4 approximately 2.5%, memory CD8 0.4% to 0.5%.

Sequencing was performed on naive CD4+ T cells sorted from blood. The subset was: CD45RA+ positively selected. The rearrangement uses TRBV19 and TRBJ2-7; 7 nucleotides match TRBD1. The origin of this receptor is a man aged 18 to 30 in good health. The CDR3 DNA sequence: TGTGCCAGTAGTATACCAGGGGGAACCTCCTACGAGCAGTACTTC. This gives the protein CASSIPGGTSYEQYF.